This TCR beta chain came from a study of cytomegalovirus exposure and HLA in healthy donors. Study-wide results and caveats: Some highly shared sequence variants likely arose as a pipeline artifact. One variant, a missense change in DCLRE1C, was linked in a later analysis to TCR beta V- and J-gene trimming.

In the PCR, 60 Vbeta and 13 Jbeta primers were used. TCRdb's copy holds only in-frame clones and misses some; the assay was immunoSEQ multiplex PCR. The sample carries around 150,000 clones, 82% recorded once. A word on this clone: No antigen is known for it.

The CDR3 is made up of 12 amino acids. Germline values: CDR1 MNHNS, CDR2 SASEGT. The trim removed 8 bases at V and 5 bases at J, leaving 5 bases unmatched. The TCR sequence derives from a girl aged 5-17 years in good health and CMV-seropositive. Source material: PBMCs. The V and J genes are TRBV6-1 and TRBJ1-1, with 7 nucleotides matching TRBD1. The CDR3 region has the DNA TGTGCCAGCGGAAGGGGGCTAACTGAAGCTTTCTTT. Protein sequence: CASGRGLTEAFF.